Below, 7 T cell receptor beta chains from the same sample are listed, as sequenced in a study of T cell responses to AZD1222 COVID-19 vaccine (dated by TCRdb to the early 2020s). This sample's time point label indicates: about 28 days (+/-7) after the second vaccine dose. The library was prepared using the immunoSEQ multiplex PCR assay. TCRdb's version of the immuneACCESS table is confined to in-frame rearrangements and falls short of the full clone set. An unresolved V gene accounts for under half of the shortfall where checked; the remainder is of unknown origin. The sample data list around 140,000 clones, and roughly 88% of these were observed just once. The ten largest clones capture approximately 1.1% of the sample. The material was peripheral blood, obtained 28 days after the second AZD1222 dose. All receptors come from an adult who received the AZD1222 COVID-19 vaccine.

V is TRBV2 and J is TRBJ1-1; TRBD1 matches at 8 bases. V lost 6 bases, J lost 6 bases, and 6 bases stayed unmatched. There are 13 residues in the CDR3. CDR1 is SNHLY, CDR2 FYNNEI, per germline. The DNA for the CDR3 is TGTGCCAGCAGCGCGACAGGGGTCTCTGAAGCTTTCTTT. Encoded protein: CASSATGVSEAFF.

This chain links TRBV3-1 (or the pseudogene TRBV3-2) with TRBJ1-1; possibly TRBD1 for D (5 bases). The CDR3 loop spans 14 amino acids. Trimming left V 0 bases short and J 4 bases short, with 9 bases between. CDR1 is LGHDT and CDR2 is YNNKEL in the germline V gene (reference sequence). The CDR3, as DNA: TGTGCCAGCAGCCAAGAAGGGGACCCCACTGAAGCTTTCTTT. It translates to CASSQEGDPTEAFF.

The chain carries TRBV14 and TRBJ1-1, with D uncertain. Germline CDR1 reads SGHDN; CDR2 reads FVKESK. V shed 2 bases and J shed 3 bases, with 10 bases lying between them. The CDR3 consists of 14 residues. The chain's CDR3 is CASSQLKTDTEAFF. The DNA of the CDR3 is TGTGCCAGCAGCCAACTGAAGACGGACACTGAAGCTTTCTTT.

This clone was seen a single time. The chain joins TRBV4-2 to TRBJ2-5; 7 positions agree with TRBD2. Germline V CDR1 and CDR2: LGHNA, YNFKEQ. This CDR3 is 17 amino acids long. With 1 base clipped from V and 5 bases from J, the junction kept 13 bases outside the gene matches. Written as DNA, the CDR3 is TGTGCCAGCAGCCAAGCCCTGGGGGGGACCGGTTCCGAGACCCAGTACTTC. Translation gives CASSQALGGTGSETQYF.

This chain links TRBV6-6 with TRBJ1-5; tentatively, D is TRBD1 (6 bases). Trimming took 2 bases from V and 6 from J, leaving 11 bases between them. The CDR3 totals 14 residues. Germline lookup yields CDR1 MNHNY and CDR2 SVGAGI (reference sequence). In DNA form, the CDR3 reads TGTGCCAGCAGTTACCAGGGGATATCTCAGCCCCAGCATTTT. As protein: CASSYQGISQPQHF.

CDR3 amino acids: CASSNPGPFHEQYF. The CDR3 nucleotides read TGTGCCAGCAGTAACCCGGGCCCTTTCCACGAGCAGTACTTC. The rearrangement joins TRBV27 to TRBJ2-7, with D hard to call. The V gene's germline CDR1 is MNHEY and CDR2 SMNVEV (reference sequence). V was clipped by 5 bases and J by 5 bases, with 16 bases between them. This CDR3 spans 14 amino acids.

The rearrangement joins TRBV28 to TRBJ1-5, with D perhaps TRBD1 (5 bases). The CDR3 has 14 amino acids. Per germline, CDR1 MDHEN and CDR2 SYDVKM. The V gene lost 5 bases and the J gene lost 10 bases, with 18 bases spanning the gap. CDR3 sequence reads: CASSTKTVRGPQHF. CDR3 nucleotide sequence: TGTGCCAGCAGTACTAAAACTGTCCGGGGCCCCCAGCATTTT.